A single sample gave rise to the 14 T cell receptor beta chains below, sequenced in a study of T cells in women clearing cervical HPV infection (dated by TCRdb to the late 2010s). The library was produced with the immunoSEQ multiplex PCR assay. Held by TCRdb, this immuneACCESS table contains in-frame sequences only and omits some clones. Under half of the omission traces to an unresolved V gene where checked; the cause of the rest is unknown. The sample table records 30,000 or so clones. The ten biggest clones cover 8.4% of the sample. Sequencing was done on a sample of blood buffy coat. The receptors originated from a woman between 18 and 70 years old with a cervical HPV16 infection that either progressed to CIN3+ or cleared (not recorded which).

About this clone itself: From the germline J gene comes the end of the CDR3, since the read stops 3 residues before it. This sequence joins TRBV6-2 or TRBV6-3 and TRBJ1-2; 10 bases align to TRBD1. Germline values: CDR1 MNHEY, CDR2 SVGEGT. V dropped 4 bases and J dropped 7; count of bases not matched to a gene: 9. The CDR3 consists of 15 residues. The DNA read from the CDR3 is TGTGCCAGCAGTTCTCCCCCGGGACAGGGGTCTGGC. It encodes CASSSPPGQGSG. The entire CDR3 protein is CASSSPPGQGSGYTF.

The CDR3 protein is CASSLAPGGTGDDYTF. The CDR3 DNA, read in part, is TGTGCCAGCAGCTTAGCTCCAGGGGGTACCGGCGATGAC. The chain employs TRBV7-6 and TRBJ1-2; 7 nucleotides agree with TRBD1. The read ends 3 residues early relative to the CDR3; the germline J gene fills the gap. The CDR3 extends over 16 amino acids. CDR1 and CDR2 from the germline V gene are SGHVS and FNYEAQ.

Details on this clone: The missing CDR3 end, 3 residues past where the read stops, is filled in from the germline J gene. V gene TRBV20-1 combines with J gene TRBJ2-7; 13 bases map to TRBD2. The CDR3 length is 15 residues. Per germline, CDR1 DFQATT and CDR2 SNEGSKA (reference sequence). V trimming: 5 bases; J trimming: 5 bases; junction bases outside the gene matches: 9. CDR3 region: CSAGKLGTSGNEQYF. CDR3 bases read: TGCAGTGCTGGTAAGCTAGGGACTAGCGGGAACGAG.

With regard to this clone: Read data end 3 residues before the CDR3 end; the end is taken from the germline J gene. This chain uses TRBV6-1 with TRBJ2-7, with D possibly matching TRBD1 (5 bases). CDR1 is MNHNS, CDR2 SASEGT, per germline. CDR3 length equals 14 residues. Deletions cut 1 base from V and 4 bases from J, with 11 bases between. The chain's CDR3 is CASSEEGMVYEQYF. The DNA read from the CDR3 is TGTGCCAGCAGTGAAGAGGGGATGGTATACGAG.

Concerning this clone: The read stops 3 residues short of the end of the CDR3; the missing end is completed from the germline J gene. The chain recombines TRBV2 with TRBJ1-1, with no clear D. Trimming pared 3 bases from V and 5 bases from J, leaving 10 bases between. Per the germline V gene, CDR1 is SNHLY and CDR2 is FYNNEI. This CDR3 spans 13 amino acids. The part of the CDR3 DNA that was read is TGTGCCAGCAGTGACCAGCGAGAGACTGAA. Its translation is CASSDQRETE. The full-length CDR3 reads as CASSDQRETEAFF.

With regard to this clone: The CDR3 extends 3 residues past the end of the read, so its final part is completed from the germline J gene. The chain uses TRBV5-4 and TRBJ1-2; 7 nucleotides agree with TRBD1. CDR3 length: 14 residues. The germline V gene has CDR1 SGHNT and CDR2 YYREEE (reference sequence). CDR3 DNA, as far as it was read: TGTGCCAGCAGCAGCCGGGACAGCGGATCGGGC. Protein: CASSSRDSGSG. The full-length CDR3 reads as CASSSRDSGSGYTF.

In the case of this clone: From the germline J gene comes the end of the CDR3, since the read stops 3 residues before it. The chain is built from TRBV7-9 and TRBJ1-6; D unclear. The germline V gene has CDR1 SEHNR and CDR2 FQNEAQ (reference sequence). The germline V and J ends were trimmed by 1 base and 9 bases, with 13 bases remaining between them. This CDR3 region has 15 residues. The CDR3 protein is CASSLVRGFSSPLHF. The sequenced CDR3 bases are TGTGCCAGCAGCTTAGTACGAGGGTTTAGTTCACCC.

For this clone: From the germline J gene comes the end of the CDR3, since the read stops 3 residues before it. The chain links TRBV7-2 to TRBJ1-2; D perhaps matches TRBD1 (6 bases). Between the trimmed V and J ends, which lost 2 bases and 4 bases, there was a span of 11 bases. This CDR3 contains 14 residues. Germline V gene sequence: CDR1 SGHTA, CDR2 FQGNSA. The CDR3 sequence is CASSLTGGGYGYTF. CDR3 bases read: TGTGCCAGCAGCTTAACTGGGGGCGGCTATGGC.

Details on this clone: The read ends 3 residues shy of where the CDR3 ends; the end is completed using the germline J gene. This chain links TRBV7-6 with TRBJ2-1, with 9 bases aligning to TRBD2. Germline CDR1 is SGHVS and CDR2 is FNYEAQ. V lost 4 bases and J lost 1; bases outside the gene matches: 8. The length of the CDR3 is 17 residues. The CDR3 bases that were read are TGTGCCAGCAGCTCCGGTGGTAGCGGGGGATCCTACAATGAG. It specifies CASSSGGSGGSYNE. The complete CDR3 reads CASSSGGSGGSYNEQFF.

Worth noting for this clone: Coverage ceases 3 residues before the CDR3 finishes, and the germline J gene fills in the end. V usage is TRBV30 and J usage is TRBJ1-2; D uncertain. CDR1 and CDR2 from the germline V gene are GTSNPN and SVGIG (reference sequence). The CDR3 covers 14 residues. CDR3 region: CAWSAPGSRYDYTF. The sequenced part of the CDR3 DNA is TGTGCCTGGAGCGCCCCCGGTTCACGCTACGAC. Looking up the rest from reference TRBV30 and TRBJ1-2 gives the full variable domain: SQTIHQWPATLVQPVGSPLSLECTVEGTSNPNLYWYRQAAGRGLQLLFYSVGIGQISSEVPQNLSASRPQDRQFILSSKKLLLSDSGFYLCAWSAPGSRYDYTFGSGTRLTVV.

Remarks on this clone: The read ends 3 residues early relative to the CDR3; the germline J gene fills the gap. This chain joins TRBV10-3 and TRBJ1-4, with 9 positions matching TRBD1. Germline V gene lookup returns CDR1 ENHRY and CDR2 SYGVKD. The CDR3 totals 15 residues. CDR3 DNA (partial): TGTGCCATCAGTGAGTTGACAGGGGGTAATTCACCA. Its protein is CAISELTGGNSP. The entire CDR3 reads CAISELTGGNSPLFF.

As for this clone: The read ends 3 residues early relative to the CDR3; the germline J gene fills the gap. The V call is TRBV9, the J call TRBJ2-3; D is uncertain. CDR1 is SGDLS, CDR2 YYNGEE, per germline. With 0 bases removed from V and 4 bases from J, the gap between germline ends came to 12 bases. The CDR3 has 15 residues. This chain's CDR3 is CASSVEATRPDTQYF. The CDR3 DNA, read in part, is TGTGCCAGCAGCGTAGAGGCAACCCGCCCAGATACG.

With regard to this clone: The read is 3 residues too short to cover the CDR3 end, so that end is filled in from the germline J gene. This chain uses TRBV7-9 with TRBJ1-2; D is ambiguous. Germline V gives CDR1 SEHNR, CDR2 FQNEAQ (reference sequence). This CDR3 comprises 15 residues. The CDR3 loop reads CASRKLAREADTYTF. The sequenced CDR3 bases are TGTGCCAGCAGAAAGCTAGCTAGGGAAGCAGATACC.

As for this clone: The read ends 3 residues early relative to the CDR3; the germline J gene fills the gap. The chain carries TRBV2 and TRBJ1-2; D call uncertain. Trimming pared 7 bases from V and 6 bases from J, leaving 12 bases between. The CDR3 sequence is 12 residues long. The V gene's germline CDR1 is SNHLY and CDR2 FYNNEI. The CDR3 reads CASNEAANGYTF. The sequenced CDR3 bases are TGTGCCAGCAATGAGGCGGCAAATGGC.